Listed here are 21 T cell receptor beta chains from one sample, sequenced in a study of glioma-infiltrating T cells after dendritic cell vaccination. The data were produced by immunoSEQ multiplex PCR, yet TCRdb's version contains in-frame clones alone and is incomplete. Of roughly 56,000 clones in the sample, about 84% were seen once. Time point given: after dendritic cell vaccination, including at tumor progression/relapse. Sequencing used blood, obtained after dendritic cell vaccination. Receptor source: a human donor with glioblastoma.

The chain has TRBV4-1 and TRBJ2-7, with TRBD1 matching 7 bases. The CDR3 is 20 amino acids. The V segment lost 4 bases and the J segment 0 bases; nucleotides outside the gene matches: 21. Germline V gene lookup returns CDR1 MGHRA and CDR2 YSYEKL. CDR3 amino acids: CASSPFSGTAPREGSYEQYF. The CDR3 nucleotides are TGCGCCAGCAGCCCCTTCTCGGGGACAGCCCCCCGAGAAGGCTCCTACGAGCAGTACTTC.

The chain carries TRBV7-8 and TRBJ2-1; 8 bases are a match to TRBD2. The J segment lost 7 bases and the V segment lost 5 bases, leaving 16 bases of the junction unmatched. Germline-derived CDR1 and CDR2 are SGHVS and FQNEAQ. This CDR3 comprises 17 residues. CDR3 loop: CASSLVFGGGTGNEQFF. The CDR3 nucleotides read TGTGCCAGCAGCCTAGTATTCGGGGGGGGAACGGGGAATGAGCAGTTCTTC.

The chain recombines TRBV10-3 with TRBJ1-2, with D tentatively TRBD1 (5 bases). V was shortened by 6 bases and J by 0 bases, with 17 bases between the two germline ends. Germline V gene data show CDR1 as ENHRY and CDR2 as SYGVKD. The CDR3 loop spans 16 amino acids. CDR3 region: CAIRSLQAQTNYGYTF. The CDR3 nucleotides are TGTGCCATCAGGAGTTTACAGGCCCAAACTAACTATGGCTACACCTTC.

This clone was found a few times. The gene calls are TRBV5-1 and TRBJ2-7; 7 nucleotides align to TRBD1. V dropped 3 bases and J dropped 2; count of bases not matched to a gene: 5. Germline V lookup: CDR1 SGHRS, CDR2 YFSETQ. The CDR3 loop spans 14 amino acids. The CDR3 loop reads CASSSTGQAYEQYF. CDR3 sequence (DNA): TGCGCCAGCAGCTCAACCGGACAGGCCTACGAGCAGTACTTC.

The chain combines TRBV4-1 with TRBJ2-6; 7 nucleotides align to TRBD1. The CDR3 spans 20 residues. The V segment lost 2 bases and the J segment 0 bases; nucleotides outside the gene matches: 13. Germline lookup yields CDR1 MGHRA and CDR2 YSYEKL. The DNA for the CDR3 is TGCGCCAGCAGCCAACCAACCAAGACAGGGCCTCTCTCTGGGGCCAACGTCCTGACTTTC. Encoded protein: CASSQPTKTGPLSGANVLTF.

The chain joins TRBV6-1 to TRBJ2-7, with no clear D. The V gene lost 2 bases and the J gene lost 4 bases, with 6 bases spanning the gap. Per the germline V gene, CDR1 is MNHNS and CDR2 is SASEGT. The length of the CDR3 is 12 residues. CDR3 DNA: TGTGCCAGCAGTGAATATCAGTACGAGCAGTACTTC. Amino acids: CASSEYQYEQYF.

The gene calls are TRBV5-1 and TRBJ1-6, with 9 bases aligning to TRBD1. Germline loops: CDR1 SGHRS, CDR2 YFSETQ. The V gene end was trimmed by 4 bases and the J gene end by 6 bases; junction bases not matched to a gene: 5. This CDR3 is 15 amino acids long. The CDR3 here is CASSGGTGRNSPLHF. The CDR3 DNA reads TGCGCCAGCAGCGGCGGGACAGGGCGTAATTCACCCCTCCACTTT.

The chain employs TRBV23-1 and TRBJ1-2; 8 bases align to TRBD1. TRBV23-1 is labeled an ORF, and its function is uncertain. The CDR3 contains 16 residues. The ends lost 0 bases at V and 3 bases at J; junction bases unmatched: 6. The CDR3 DNA sequence: TGCGCCAGCAGTCAATCCGAGGACAGGGTCTACTATGGCTACACCTTC. Amino acids: CASSQSEDRVYYGYTF.

There are a few counts of this clone. J is TRBJ1-5 and V is TRBV10-3; D might be TRBD1 (6 bases). Germline assignment: CDR1 ENHRY and CDR2 SYGVKD. The CDR3 sequence is 15 residues long. Trimming removed 6 bases at V and 2 bases at J, with 14 bases between. The CDR3 DNA reads as TGTGCCATCAGCAGAGGGGGTATGGGCAATCAGCCCCAGCATTTT. As protein: CAISRGGMGNQPQHF.

This clone was recorded once. J is TRBJ2-7 and V is TRBV7-3; 8 nucleotides line up with TRBD2. Germline CDR1 is SGHTA and CDR2 is FQGTGA. This CDR3 comprises 16 residues. V shed 0 bases, J shed 4 bases, and the junction held 8 bases outside the gene matches. The CDR3 coding sequence is TGTGCCAGCAGCTTAACCCCGACTAGCGTAATATACGAGCAGTACTTC. This codes for CASSLTPTSVIYEQYF. Full variable domain (rest looked up from reference TRBV7-3 and TRBJ2-7): GAGVSQTPSNKVTEKGKYVELRCDPISGHTALYWYRQSLGQGPEFLIYFQGTGAADDSGLPNDRFFAVRPEGSVSTLKIQRTERGDSAVYLCASSLTPTSVIYEQYFGPGTRLTVT.

The chain combines TRBV5-1 with TRBJ2-1; 11 positions match TRBD1. The CDR3 loop spans 14 amino acids. Germline-derived CDR1 and CDR2 are SGHRS and YFSETQ. The J segment lost 6 bases and the V segment lost 6 bases, leaving 5 bases of the junction unmatched. DNA for the CDR3: TGCGCCAGCATAGGGGACAGGGGGTTCAATGAGCAGTTCTTC. Its protein product is CASIGDRGFNEQFF.

This clone came up once. This chain links TRBV13 with TRBJ2-7, with TRBD1 as a possible D gene (6 bases). Trimming took off 0 bases at V and 6 bases at J, with 15 bases between the two ends. In germline, CDR1 is PRHDT, CDR2 FYEKMQ (reference sequence). This CDR3 is 15 amino acids long. CDR3 bases: TGTGCCAGCAGCTTAGGAAGGGGGTTTAGGAGCGAGCAGTACTTC. Protein product: CASSLGRGFRSEQYF.

The rearrangement uses TRBV11-2 and TRBJ2-7; no definite D call. Germline CDR1 SGHAT, CDR2 FQNNGV. Deletions cut 6 bases from V and 6 bases from J, with 12 bases between. There are 12 residues in the CDR3. CDR3 amino acids: CASSRVLREQYF. The DNA for the CDR3 is TGTGCCAGCAGTCGCGTCCTGCGCGAGCAGTACTTC.

This clone came up once. This chain connects TRBV5-1 to TRBJ2-1; D is perhaps TRBD2 (6 bases). The CDR3 sequence is 15 residues long. Trimming pared 0 bases from V and 6 bases from J, leaving 13 bases between. Germline V lookup: CDR1 SGHRS, CDR2 YFSETQ. CDR3 amino acids: CASSLVASVVNEQFF. CDR3 nucleotide sequence: TGCGCCAGCAGCTTGGTGGCTAGCGTCGTCAATGAGCAGTTCTTC.

The chain uses TRBV4-2 and TRBJ2-7; the D is unclear. CDR3 size: 13 residues. Germline CDR1 is LGHNA and CDR2 is YNFKEQ. Trimming removed 5 bases at V and 3 bases at J, with 11 bases between. CDR3 DNA: TGTGCCAGCAGCGTAGAACCGAACTACGAGCAGTACTTC. Protein: CASSVEPNYEQYF.

The chain uses TRBV4-3 and TRBJ2-7; the D is unclear. The CDR3 is 16 amino acids. Germline CDR1 LGHNA, CDR2 YSLEER. V lost 1 base, J lost 3 bases, and 16 bases lay in between. The CDR3 DNA is TGCGCCAGCAGCCAAGCTTTAAATCGAAGAGACTACGAGCAGTACTTC. Translating gives CASSQALNRRDYEQYF.

The rearrangement joins TRBV7-9 to TRBJ1-4; 9 nucleotides line up with TRBD1. The length of the CDR3 is 17 residues. V was pared by 4 bases and J by 5 bases, with 11 bases of the junction left unmatched. Germline V gene lookup returns CDR1 SEHNR and CDR2 FQNEAQ (reference sequence). The CDR3 sequence is CASSSTGTGNLNEKLFF. For the CDR3, the DNA is TGTGCCAGCAGCTCAACCGGGACAGGGAACCTAAATGAAAAACTGTTTTTT.

The chain employs TRBV11-2 and TRBJ2-5, with 9 bases that match TRBD2. V lost 4 bases, J lost 1 base, and 10 bases stayed unmatched. Germline loops: CDR1 SGHAT, CDR2 FQNNGV. The CDR3 spans 17 residues. The CDR3 coding sequence is TGTGCCAGCAGCTCAATTAGCGGGGGCATAGTCCAAGAGACCCAGTACTTC. It translates to CASSSISGGIVQETQYF.

This clone showed up just a few times. This sequence joins TRBV7-3 and TRBJ2-3; weak D call: TRBD1 (5 bases). The CDR3 is 15 residues long. Germline CDR1 and CDR2: SGHTA and FQGTGA. Trimming removed 1 base from V and 1 base from J, with 9 bases in between. Here the CDR3 reads CASSLNSRGTDTQYF. In DNA, the CDR3 is TGTGCCAGCAGCTTAAATAGCAGGGGCACAGATACGCAGTATTTT.

The chain combines TRBV9 with TRBJ2-7; TRBD2 agrees at 8 bases. The germline CDR1 and CDR2 sequences are SGDLS and YYNGEE. There are 15 residues in the CDR3. V shed 3 bases and J 2 bases; nucleotides not matched to a gene: 7. DNA of the CDR3: TGTGCCAGCAGCGAGAATCCGGGGGGGCCCTACGAGCAGTACTTC. Translation: CASSENPGGPYEQYF.

V is TRBV25-1 and J is TRBJ1-5; 8 positions agree with TRBD1. The ends lost 4 bases at V and 2 bases at J; junction bases unmatched: 7. Germline V gives CDR1 MGHDK, CDR2 SYGVNS. The CDR3 is made up of 16 amino acids. CDR3 in DNA: TGTGCCAGCAGTGGGCAGGGGGCGCTAGGCAATCAGCCCCAGCATTTT. Its translation: CASSGQGALGNQPQHF.